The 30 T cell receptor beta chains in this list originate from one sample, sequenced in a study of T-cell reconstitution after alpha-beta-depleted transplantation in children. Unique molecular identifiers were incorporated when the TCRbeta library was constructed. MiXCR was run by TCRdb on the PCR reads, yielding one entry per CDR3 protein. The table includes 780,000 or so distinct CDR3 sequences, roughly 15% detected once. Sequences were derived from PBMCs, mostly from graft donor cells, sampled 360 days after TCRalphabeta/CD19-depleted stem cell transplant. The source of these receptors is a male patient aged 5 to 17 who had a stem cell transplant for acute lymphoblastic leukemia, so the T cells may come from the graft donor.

For the CDR3, the DNA is TGTGCCAGCAGTTTAGTGGGGGATGGGGCCAACGTCCTGACTTTC. Encoded protein: CASSLVGDGANVLTF. This rearrangement joins TRBV12-3 or TRBV12-4 to TRBJ2-6, with D perhaps assigned TRBD1 or TRBD2 (5 bases each). CDR3 length: 15 residues. Trimming left V 1 base short and J 3 bases short, with 7 bases between.

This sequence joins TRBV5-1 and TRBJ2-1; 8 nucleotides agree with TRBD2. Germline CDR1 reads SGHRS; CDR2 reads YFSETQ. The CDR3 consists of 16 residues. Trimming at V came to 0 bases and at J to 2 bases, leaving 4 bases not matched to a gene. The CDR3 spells CASSLEVSGTYNEQFF. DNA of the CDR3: TGCGCCAGCAGCTTGGAGGTTAGCGGGACCTACAATGAGCAGTTCTTC.

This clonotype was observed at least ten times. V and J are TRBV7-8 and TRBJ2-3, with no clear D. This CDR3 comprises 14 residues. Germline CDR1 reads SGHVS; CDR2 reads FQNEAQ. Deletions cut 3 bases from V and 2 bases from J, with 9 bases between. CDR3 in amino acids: CASSFVGNTDTQYF. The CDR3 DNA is TGTGCCAGCAGCTTCGTAGGGAACACAGATACGCAGTATTTT.

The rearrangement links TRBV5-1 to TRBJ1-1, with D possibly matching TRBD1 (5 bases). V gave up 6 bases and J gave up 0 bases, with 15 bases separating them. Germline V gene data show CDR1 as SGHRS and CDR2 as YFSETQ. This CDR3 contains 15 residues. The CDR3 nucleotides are TGCGCCAGCAAGGGGAGAGAAGGGATGAACACTGAAGCTTTCTTT. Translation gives CASKGREGMNTEAFF.

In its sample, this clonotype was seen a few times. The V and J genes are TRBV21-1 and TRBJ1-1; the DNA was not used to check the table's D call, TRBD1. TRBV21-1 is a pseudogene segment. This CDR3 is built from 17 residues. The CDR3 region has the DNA TGTGCCAGCAGGAAAGGGAGGGACAGAAGTAAGAACACTGAAGCTTTCTTT. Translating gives CASRKGRDRSKNTEAFF.

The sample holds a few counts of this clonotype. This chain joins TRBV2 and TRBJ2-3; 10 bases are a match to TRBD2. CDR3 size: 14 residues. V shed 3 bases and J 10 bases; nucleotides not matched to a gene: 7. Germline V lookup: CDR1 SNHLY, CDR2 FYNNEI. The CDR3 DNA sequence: TGTGCCAGCAGTGAGGCTAGCGGGAGAGGAGCGCAGTATTTT. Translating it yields CASSEASGRGAQYF.

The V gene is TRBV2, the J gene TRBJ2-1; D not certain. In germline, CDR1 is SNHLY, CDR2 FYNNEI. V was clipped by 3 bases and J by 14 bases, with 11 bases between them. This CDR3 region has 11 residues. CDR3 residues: CASSERATEFF. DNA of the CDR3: TGTGCCAGCAGTGAGCGCGCAACGGAGTTCTTC. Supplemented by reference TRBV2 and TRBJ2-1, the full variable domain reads EPEVTQTPSHQVTQMGQEVILRCVPISNHLYFYWYRQILGQKVEFLVSFYNNEISEKSEIFDDQFSVERPDGSNFTLKIRSTKLEDSAMYFCASSERATEFFGPGTRLTVL.

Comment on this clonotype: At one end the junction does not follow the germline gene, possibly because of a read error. Here the CDR3 DNA reads TGCGCCAGCGGCTTCGGGAACTCAAGGGAGGCTTTCTTT. Translation gives CASGFGNSREAFF. This chain links TRBV5-1 with TRBJ1-1; D uncertain. Germline values: CDR1 SGHRS, CDR2 YFSETQ. There are 13 residues in the CDR3.

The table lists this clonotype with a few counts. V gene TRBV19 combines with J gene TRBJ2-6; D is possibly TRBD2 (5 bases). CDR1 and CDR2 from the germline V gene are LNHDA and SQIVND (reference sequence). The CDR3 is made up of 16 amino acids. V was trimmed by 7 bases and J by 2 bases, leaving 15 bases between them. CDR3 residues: CASTSGVSPGANVLTF. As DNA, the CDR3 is TGTGCCAGTACCTCCGGGGTGAGTCCTGGGGCCAACGTCCTGACTTTC.

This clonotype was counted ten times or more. CDR3 nucleotide sequence: TGCAGTGCTAGAGGGACCAAACTCCGCCGGGAGCTGTTTTTT. Translation gives CSARGTKLRRELFF. This rearrangement joins TRBV20-1 to TRBJ2-2; D gene unclear. Germline V lookup: CDR1 DFQATT, CDR2 SNEGSKA (reference sequence). This CDR3 contains 14 residues. Trimming took 1 base from V and 9 from J, leaving 15 bases between them.

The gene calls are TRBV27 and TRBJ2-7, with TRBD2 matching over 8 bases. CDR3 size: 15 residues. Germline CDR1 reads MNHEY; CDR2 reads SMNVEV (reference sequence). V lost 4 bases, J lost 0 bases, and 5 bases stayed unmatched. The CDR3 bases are TGTGCCAGCAGTTCCCGGGGGGGGCCCTCCTACGAGCAGTACTTC. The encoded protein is CASSSRGGPSYEQYF.

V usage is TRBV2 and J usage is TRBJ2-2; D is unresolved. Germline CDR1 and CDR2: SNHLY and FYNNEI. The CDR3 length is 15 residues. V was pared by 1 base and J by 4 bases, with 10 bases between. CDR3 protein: CASSEGKRFTGELFF. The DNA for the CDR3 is TGTGCCAGCAGTGAAGGAAAGCGATTCACCGGGGAGCTGTTTTTT. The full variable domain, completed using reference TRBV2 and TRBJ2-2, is EPEVTQTPSHQVTQMGQEVILRCVPISNHLYFYWYRQILGQKVEFLVSFYNNEISEKSEIFDDQFSVERPDGSNFTLKIRSTKLEDSAMYFCASSEGKRFTGELFFGEGSRLTVL.

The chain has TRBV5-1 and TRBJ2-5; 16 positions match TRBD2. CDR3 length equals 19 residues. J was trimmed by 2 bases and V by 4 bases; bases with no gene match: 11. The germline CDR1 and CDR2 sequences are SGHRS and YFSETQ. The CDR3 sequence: CASSGGTSGRALLQETQYF. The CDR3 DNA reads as TGCGCCAGCAGCGGGGGGACTAGCGGGAGGGCCTTACTACAAGAGACCCAGTACTTC.

CDR3 nucleotides: TGTGCCAGCAGCGATGGACTAGCGGGACAGAATGAGCAGTTCTTC. Protein product: CASSDGLAGQNEQFF. The chain is built from TRBV11-2 and TRBJ2-1; TRBD2 aligns across 12 bases. After removal of 5 bases from V and 7 bases from J, the junction contained 6 bases not matched to a gene. Germline V CDR1 and CDR2: SGHAT, FQNNGV. CDR3 length equals 15 residues.

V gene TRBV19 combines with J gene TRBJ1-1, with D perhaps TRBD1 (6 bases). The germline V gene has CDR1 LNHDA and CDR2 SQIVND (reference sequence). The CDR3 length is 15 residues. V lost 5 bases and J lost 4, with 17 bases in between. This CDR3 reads CASSLFGGKGTEAFF. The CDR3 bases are TGTGCCAGTAGTCTGTTTGGGGGCAAGGGCACTGAAGCTTTCTTT.

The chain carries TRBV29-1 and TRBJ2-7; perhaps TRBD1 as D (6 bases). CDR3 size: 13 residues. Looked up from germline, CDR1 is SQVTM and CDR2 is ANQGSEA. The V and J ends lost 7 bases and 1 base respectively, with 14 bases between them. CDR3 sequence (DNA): TGCAGCGGTGTTCAGGGGCCTTCCTACGAGCAGTACTTC. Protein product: CSGVQGPSYEQYF.

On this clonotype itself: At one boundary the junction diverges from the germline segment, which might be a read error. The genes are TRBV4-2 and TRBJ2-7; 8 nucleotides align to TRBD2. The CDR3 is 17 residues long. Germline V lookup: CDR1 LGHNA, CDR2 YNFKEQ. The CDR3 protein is CASSQVTREERPYEQNF. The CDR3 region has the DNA TGTGCCAGCAGCCAAGTGACGCGGGAGGAACGTCCCTACGAGCAGAACTTC.

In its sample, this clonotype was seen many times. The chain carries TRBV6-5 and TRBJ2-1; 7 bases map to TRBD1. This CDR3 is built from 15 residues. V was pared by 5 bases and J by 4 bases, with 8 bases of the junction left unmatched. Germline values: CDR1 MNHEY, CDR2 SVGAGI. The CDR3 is CASSNRDRSYNEQFF. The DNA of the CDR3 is TGTGCCAGCAGTAACCGGGACAGATCGTACAATGAGCAGTTCTTC.

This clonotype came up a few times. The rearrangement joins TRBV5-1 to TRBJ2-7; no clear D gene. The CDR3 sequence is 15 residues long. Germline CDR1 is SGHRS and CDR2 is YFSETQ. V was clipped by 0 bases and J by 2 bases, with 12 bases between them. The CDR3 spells CASSLAASSPYEQYF. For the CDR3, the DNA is TGCGCCAGCAGCTTGGCCGCGTCTAGTCCCTACGAGCAGTACTTC.

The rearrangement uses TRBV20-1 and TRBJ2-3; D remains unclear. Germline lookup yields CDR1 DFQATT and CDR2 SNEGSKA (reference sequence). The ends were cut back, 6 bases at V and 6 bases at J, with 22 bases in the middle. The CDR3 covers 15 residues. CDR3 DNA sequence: TGCAGTGCCTTGCGTTACCGGGTCGCATCGGATACGCAGTATTTT. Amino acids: CSALRYRVASDTQYF.

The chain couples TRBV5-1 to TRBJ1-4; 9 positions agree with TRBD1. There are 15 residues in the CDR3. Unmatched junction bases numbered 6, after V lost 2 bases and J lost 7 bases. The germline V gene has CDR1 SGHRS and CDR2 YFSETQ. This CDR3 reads CASSLNRGLGEKLFF. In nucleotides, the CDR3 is TGCGCCAGCAGCTTAAACAGGGGGCTTGGTGAAAAACTGTTTTTT.

CDR3 region: CSAGSGTGGPTGANVLTF. The CDR3 DNA reads as TGCAGTGCTGGCTCCGGGACAGGGGGCCCTACGGGGGCCAACGTCCTGACTTTC. The chain uses TRBV20-1 and TRBJ2-6; TRBD1 matches 12 bases. Trimming removed 5 bases from V and 4 bases from J; junction bases left unmatched: 12. CDR1 DFQATT and CDR2 SNEGSKA come from the germline V gene (reference sequence). The CDR3 extends over 18 amino acids.

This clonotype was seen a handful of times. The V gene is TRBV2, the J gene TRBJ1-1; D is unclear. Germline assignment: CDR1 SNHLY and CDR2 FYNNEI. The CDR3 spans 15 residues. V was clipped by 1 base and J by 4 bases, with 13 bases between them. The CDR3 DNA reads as TGTGCCAGCAGTGAAGGGATGTCGGTGGCCACTGAAGCTTTCTTT. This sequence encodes CASSEGMSVATEAFF.

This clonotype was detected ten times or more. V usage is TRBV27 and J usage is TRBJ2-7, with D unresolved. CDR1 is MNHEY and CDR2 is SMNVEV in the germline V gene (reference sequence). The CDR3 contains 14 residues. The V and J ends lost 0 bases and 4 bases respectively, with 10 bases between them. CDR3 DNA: TGTGCCAGCAGTTTATCCTTATTCTCTTACGAGCAGTACTTC. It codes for CASSLSLFSYEQYF.

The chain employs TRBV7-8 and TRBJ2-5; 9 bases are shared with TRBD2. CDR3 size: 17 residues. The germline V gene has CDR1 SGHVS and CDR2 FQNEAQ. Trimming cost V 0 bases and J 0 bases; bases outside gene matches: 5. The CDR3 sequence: CASSLASASGNQETQYF. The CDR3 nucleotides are TGTGCCAGCAGCTTAGCGTCGGCTAGCGGGAACCAAGAGACCCAGTACTTC.

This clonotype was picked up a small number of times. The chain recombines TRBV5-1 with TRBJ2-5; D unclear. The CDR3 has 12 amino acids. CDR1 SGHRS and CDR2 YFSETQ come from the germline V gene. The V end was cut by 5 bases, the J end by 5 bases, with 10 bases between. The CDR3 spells CASSYSAETQYF. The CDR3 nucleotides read TGCGCCAGCAGTTATTCCGCGGAGACCCAGTACTTC.

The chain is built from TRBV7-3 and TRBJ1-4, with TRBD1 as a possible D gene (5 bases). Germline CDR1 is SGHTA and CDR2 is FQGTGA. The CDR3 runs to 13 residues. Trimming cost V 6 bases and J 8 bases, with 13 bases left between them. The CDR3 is CASSDRLGEKLFF. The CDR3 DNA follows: TGTGCCAGCAGTGACAGATTGGGGGAAAAACTGTTTTTT.

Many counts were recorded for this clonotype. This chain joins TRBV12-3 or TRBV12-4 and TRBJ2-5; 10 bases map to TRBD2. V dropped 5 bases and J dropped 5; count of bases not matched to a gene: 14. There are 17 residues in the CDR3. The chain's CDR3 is CASSPPWGTSASETQYF. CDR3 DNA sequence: TGTGCCAGCAGTCCCCCTTGGGGGACTAGCGCTTCGGAGACCCAGTACTTC.

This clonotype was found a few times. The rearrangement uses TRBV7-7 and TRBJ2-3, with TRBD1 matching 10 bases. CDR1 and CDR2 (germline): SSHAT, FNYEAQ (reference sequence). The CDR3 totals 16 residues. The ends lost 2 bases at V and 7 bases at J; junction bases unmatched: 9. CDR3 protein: CASSLIGTGDPHTQYF. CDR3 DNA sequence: TGTGCCAGCAGCTTAATAGGGACAGGGGATCCGCATACGCAGTATTTT.

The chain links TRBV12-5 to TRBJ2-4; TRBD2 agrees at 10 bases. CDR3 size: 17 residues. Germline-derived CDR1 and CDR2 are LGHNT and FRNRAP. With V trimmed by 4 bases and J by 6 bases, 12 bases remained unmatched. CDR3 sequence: CASGSGPSGRERNIQYF. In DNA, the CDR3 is TGTGCTAGTGGTTCAGGTCCAAGCGGGAGGGAGAGAAACATTCAGTACTTC.